The clone carrying this TCR beta chain was detected a few times. The V end was cut by 5 bases, the J end by 2 bases, with 13 bases between. This CDR3 has 14 residues. Germline CDR1 and CDR2: SGHNT and YENEEA. The sample comes from a study of blood T cell repertoires in COVID-19. Study summary: Sites in the United States, Italy and Spain provided acute and convalescent COVID-19 samples. PBMCs, B-cell-depleted T cells, or T cells provided the cDNA or gDNA that made up the material.

As processed by the authors: Estimation of nucleated cell counts relied on the amplification of reference gene primers. The data were produced by immunoSEQ multiplex PCR, yet TCRdb's version contains in-frame clones alone and is incomplete. Clonal size and the V and J genes are those of that table, whereas D and trimming came from the DNA. There are around 94,000 clones in the sample; around 73% occur only once, and around 9.6% lies in the top ten. The sample taken for sequencing was peripheral blood. The chain links TRBV11-3 to TRBJ2-7, with TRBD1 as a possible D gene (6 bases). This clonotype was obtained from a man aged 60 to 69 with active or convalescent COVID-19. In DNA form, the CDR3 reads TGTGCCAGCAGCGATGCACAGGGCGCCTACGAGCAGTACTTC. Its translation is CASSDAQGAYEQYF.